Here is one T cell receptor beta chain with its context. Its antigen is still unknown. This specimen comes from a study of cytomegalovirus exposure and HLA in healthy donors. Overall study findings and caveats: The classifier reportedly diagnosed cytomegalovirus status with high sensitivity and specificity. There were a few CMV-associated chains whose specificity for CMV antigens was confirmed in vitro.

A multiplex PCR was run with 60 Vbeta primers and 13 Jbeta primers. In the original processing: In a later analysis, of 79 million or so unique beta chains, roughly 11 million appeared in at least two donors. Method: immunoSEQ multiplex PCR; TCRdb's copy keeps in-frame clones and lacks some. From that table come the V and J calls and clone size; the DNA was used to work out D and trimming. The sample records roughly 80,000 clones, roughly 80% being singletons. Healthy bone marrow donors formed the donor group. The CDR3 is made up of 15 amino acids. Germline V gives CDR1 SGHRS, CDR2 YFSETQ. The ends were cut back, 5 bases at V and 0 bases at J, with 12 bases in the middle.

This receptor was taken from a woman aged 25-40 years in good health and CMV-seronegative. Sequenced input: PBMCs. The genes are TRBV5-1 and TRBJ1-3, with D maybe TRBD1 (5 bases). Written as DNA, the CDR3 is TGCGCCAGCAGACCCGGGGGAATCTCTGGAAACACCATATATTTT. This translates into CASRPGGISGNTIYF.